These 15 T cell receptor beta chains were sequenced from one sample in a study of response to subunit inactivated influenza vaccine. One entry per CDR3 protein, called by TCRdb with MiXCR from the RT-PCR reads. The table shows roughly 460,000 distinct CDR3 sequences, with approximately 11% occurring only once. The sample was PBMCs from blood, taken 45 days after vaccination. The receptors shown here come from a man aged 45-65 years who received an inactivated influenza vaccine.

This chain connects TRBV29-1 to TRBJ2-1, with 7 bases that match TRBD1. The length of the CDR3 is 12 residues. V gave up 7 bases and J gave up 5 bases; unmatched junction bases: 5. The germline V gene has CDR1 SQVTM and CDR2 ANQGSEA. This CDR3 is CSASDRDNEQFF. As DNA, the CDR3 is TGCAGCGCTTCTGACAGGGACAATGAGCAGTTCTTC.

In this sample, this clonotype turned up many times. This sequence joins TRBV5-5 and TRBJ1-5, with D uncertain. The CDR3 is 15 amino acids. Trimming stripped 4 bases from V and 3 bases from J, with 14 bases between. Germline lookup yields CDR1 SGHKS and CDR2 YYEKEE (reference sequence). The CDR3 sequence is CASSRALGNNQPQHF. The CDR3 DNA sequence: TGTGCCAGCAGCCGCGCATTAGGGAACAATCAGCCCCAGCATTTT.

Only a few counts were recorded for this clonotype. This sequence joins TRBV29-1 and TRBJ2-7, with no clear D. V was pared by 6 bases and J by 1 base, with 10 bases between. Germline values: CDR1 SQVTM, CDR2 ANQGSEA. The CDR3 spans 12 residues. The DNA for the CDR3 is TGCAGCGTCACCTCCTCTTCCTACGAGCAGTACTTC. Translated: CSVTSSSYEQYF.

This clonotype was recorded at least ten times. This sequence joins TRBV9 and TRBJ2-1, with 15 nucleotides matching TRBD2. This CDR3 region has 15 residues. Germline assignment: CDR1 SGDLS and CDR2 YYNGEE. Losses at the gene ends were 3 bases for V and 7 bases for J; bases not matched to a gene: 2. For the CDR3, the DNA is TGTGCCAGCAGCGCAGGGACTAGCGGGAGGAATGAGCAGTTCTTC. Protein sequence: CASSAGTSGRNEQFF.

This clonotype was counted a few times. This sequence joins TRBV12-3 or TRBV12-4 and TRBJ2-2; D gene unclear. V lost 2 bases to trimming and J lost 7 bases, with 8 bases between them. The length of the CDR3 is 13 residues. This CDR3 reads CASSLRRSGELFF. The CDR3 DNA reads as TGTGCCAGCAGTTTACGGCGCAGCGGGGAGCTGTTTTTT.

The chain has TRBV20-1 and TRBJ2-1; D possibly corresponds to TRBD2 (6 bases). Between the trimmed V and J ends, which lost 0 bases and 0 bases, there was a span of 21 bases. The germline CDR1 and CDR2 sequences are DFQATT and SNEGSKA (reference sequence). This CDR3 contains 19 residues. The CDR3 region has the DNA TGCAGTGCTAGAGATGGTCTAGCGCCATTCCTTAGCTCCTACAATGAGCAGTTCTTC. Translated: CSARDGLAPFLSSYNEQFF.

V gene TRBV4-2 combines with J gene TRBJ2-7; D is possibly TRBD1 (5 bases). This CDR3 comprises 15 residues. V was shortened by 1 base and J by 2 bases, with 12 bases between the two germline ends. The germline CDR1 and CDR2 sequences are LGHNA and YNFKEQ. The DNA of the CDR3 is TGTGCCAGCAGCCAAGCACCCTGGGGCCCCTACGAGCAGTACTTC. It encodes CASSQAPWGPYEQYF.

This clonotype was counted at least ten times. The chain employs TRBV12-3 or TRBV12-4 and TRBJ1-5; possibly TRBD1 for D (5 bases). The CDR3 runs to 11 residues. V lost 5 bases, J lost 9 bases, and 8 bases lay in between. CDR3 in amino acids: CASSRGGPQHF. Here the CDR3 DNA reads TGTGCCAGCAGTCGCGGGGGGCCCCAGCATTTT.

This clonotype was detected only a few times. The chain links TRBV9 to TRBJ2-5; D may be TRBD2 (5 bases). V was shortened by 3 bases and J by 1 base, with 7 bases between the two germline ends. This CDR3 region has 13 residues. Per the germline V gene, CDR1 is SGDLS and CDR2 is YYNGEE. The CDR3 nucleotides read TGTGCCAGCAGCGCGGGAACCCAAGAGACCCAGTACTTC. Translating it yields CASSAGTQETQYF. The full variable domain, in which reference TRBV9 and TRBJ2-5 provide the parts outside the CDR3, is DSGVTQTPKHLITATGQRVTLRCSPRSGDLSVYWYQQSLDQGLQFLIQYYNGEERAKGNILERFSAQQFPDLHSELNLSSLELGDSALYFCASSAGTQETQYFGPGTRLLVL.

This clonotype came up many times. The gene calls are TRBV20-1 and TRBJ2-1; the match to TRBD2 covers 12 bases. The CDR3 length is 19 residues. CDR1 and CDR2 (germline): DFQATT, SNEGSKA (reference sequence). V trimming: 0 bases; J trimming: 9 bases; junction bases outside the gene matches: 18. CDR3 region: CSARDGSTRLAGVASEQFF. The CDR3 region has the DNA TGCAGTGCTAGAGACGGTTCCACTCGACTAGCGGGAGTGGCTAGTGAGCAGTTCTTC.

This clonotype was seen many times. The rearrangement links TRBV4-2 to TRBJ2-7; 16 bases align to TRBD2. The CDR3 has 16 amino acids. V lost 0 bases, J lost 5 bases, and 1 base stayed unmatched. The germline CDR1 and CDR2 sequences are LGHNA and YNFKEQ. DNA of the CDR3: TGTGCCAGCAGCCAAGATGGGACTAGCGGGGGGGACGAGCAGTACTTC. It codes for CASSQDGTSGGDEQYF.

This clonotype has a handful of counts. The chain carries TRBV5-5 and TRBJ1-1; no reliable D call. Germline assignment: CDR1 SGHKS and CDR2 YYEKEE (reference sequence). V was trimmed by 4 bases and J by 0 bases, leaving 13 bases between them. CDR3 length: 15 amino acids. The CDR3 here is CASSQWDIMNTEAFF. The CDR3 DNA reads TGTGCCAGCAGCCAGTGGGATATCATGAACACTGAAGCTTTCTTT.

In its sample, this clonotype was seen many times. The rearrangement joins TRBV13 to TRBJ2-5; a weak D match, TRBD2 (6 bases). The CDR3 covers 14 residues. V dropped 1 base and J dropped 5 bases, with 11 bases sitting between them. CDR1 is PRHDT and CDR2 is FYEKMQ in the germline V gene (reference sequence). CDR3 protein: CASSLERGGETQYF. DNA of the CDR3: TGTGCCAGCAGCTTAGAAAGGGGAGGCGAGACCCAGTACTTC.

This clonotype came up a few times. The V call is TRBV6-8, the J call TRBJ2-2; TRBD2 matches at 13 bases. The germline V gene has CDR1 MNHGY and CDR2 SAAAGT. The V and J ends lost 1 base and 5 bases, in that order; junction bases with no gene match: 13. There are 20 residues in the CDR3. The CDR3 DNA follows: TGTGCCAGCAGTTACTGGACTAGCGGGGGCTCGACGAGCGGGACCGGGGAGCTGTTTTTT. Its translation: CASSYWTSGGSTSGTGELFF.

In its sample, this clonotype was seen many times. V is TRBV15 and J is TRBJ2-3, with TRBD1 matching over 7 bases. CDR1 and CDR2 from the germline V gene are LNHNV and YYDKDF (reference sequence). The CDR3 totals 14 residues. With V trimmed by 5 bases and J by 3 bases, 5 bases remained unmatched. The CDR3 region has the DNA TGTGCCACCAGCTTTGGGACAGCAACAGATACGCAGTATTTT. Protein: CATSFGTATDTQYF.